The 27 T cell receptor beta chains below come from one sample, sequenced in a study of shared clonotypes between healthy human individuals. Produced via immunoSEQ multiplex PCR; TCRdb's table is partial and in-frame only. The sample holds about 2.5 million clones, around 93% seen once. Sequencing input: naive CD4+ T cells from PBMCs. This sample's subset: CD45RA+ positively selected. The origin of the receptors is a man aged 18 to 29 in good health. Some clones in this sample may be carry-over from other donors' samples.

This clone was found a few times. The chain combines TRBV7-3 with TRBJ1-1; 7 positions agree with TRBD1. CDR1 SGHTA and CDR2 FQGTGA come from the germline V gene. The CDR3 is made up of 15 amino acids. V lost 2 bases, J lost 1 base, and 4 bases stayed unmatched. The CDR3 sequence is CASSLHRQGNTEAFF. The CDR3 region has the DNA TGTGCCAGCAGCTTACATCGACAGGGGAACACTGAAGCTTTCTTT.

This rearrangement joins TRBV2 to TRBJ2-1; 7 bases fit TRBD1. Germline assignment: CDR1 SNHLY and CDR2 FYNNEI. This CDR3 contains 15 residues. V trimming: 4 bases; J trimming: 0 bases; junction bases outside the gene matches: 3. CDR3: CASSADRVSYNEQFF. The CDR3 nucleotides are TGTGCCAGCAGTGCAGACAGGGTCTCCTACAATGAGCAGTTCTTC.

This clone was seen once. The chain has TRBV5-6 and TRBJ2-7; weak D call: TRBD1 (5 bases). CDR1 SGHDT and CDR2 YYEEEE come from the germline V gene. The CDR3 is made up of 14 amino acids. Deletions cut 6 bases from V and 2 bases from J, with 15 bases between. In DNA form, the CDR3 reads TGTGCCAGCAACTCCAGGACATCCGCCTACGAGCAGTACTTC. It yields the protein CASNSRTSAYEQYF.

The chain combines TRBV11-3 with TRBJ2-2; no clear D gene. The V end lost 2 bases, the J end lost 5 bases, and 18 bases lay between the germline ends. CDR1 is SGHNT and CDR2 is YENEEA in the germline V gene. The CDR3 extends over 17 amino acids. Here the CDR3 reads CASSLSPVIGPTGELFF. CDR3 in DNA: TGTGCCAGCAGCTTAAGCCCCGTCATAGGCCCAACCGGGGAGCTGTTTTTT.

The gene calls are TRBV11-1 and TRBJ2-5; the match to TRBD1 covers 9 bases. After removal of 5 bases from V and 4 bases from J, the junction contained 8 bases not matched to a gene. This CDR3 spans 15 amino acids. Germline V lookup: CDR1 SGHAT, CDR2 FQDESV (reference sequence). DNA of the CDR3: TGTGCCAGCAGCCGCGGGACAGGGAGTCGAGAGACCCAGTACTTC. Its protein product is CASSRGTGSRETQYF.

Points on this clone: Additional DNA sequences in this sample encode the identical CDR3. The chain has TRBV5-1 and TRBJ1-2; 8 bases fit TRBD1. Germline CDR1 SGHRS, CDR2 YFSETQ. The junction had 3 bases not matched to a gene; V was cut back by 3 bases and J by 2 bases. This CDR3 contains 14 residues. The DNA of the CDR3 is TGCGCCAGCAGCTCGGGACAGGTCAACTATGGCTACACCTTC. Protein: CASSSGQVNYGYTF.

The chain uses TRBV28 and TRBJ1-1, with a possible D match to TRBD1 (5 bases). CDR3 length equals 15 residues. Per the germline V gene, CDR1 is MDHEN and CDR2 is SYDVKM. The ends were cut back, 6 bases at V and 4 bases at J, with 18 bases in the middle. Here the CDR3 reads CASSPRGGSGTEAFF. The CDR3 DNA follows: TGTGCCAGCAGCCCCCGGGGGGGGTCAGGCACTGAAGCTTTCTTT.

V and J are TRBV28 and TRBJ1-3; D gene ambiguous. V dropped 4 bases and J dropped 2 bases, with 6 bases sitting between them. The CDR3 contains 13 residues. Germline-derived CDR1 and CDR2 are MDHEN and SYDVKM. Here the CDR3 DNA reads TGTGCCAGCAGTTCGTTAACTGGAAACACCATATATTTT. Its protein product is CASSSLTGNTIYF.

This chain links TRBV4-2 with TRBJ1-2; D uncertain. V was trimmed by 2 bases and J by 4 bases, leaving 11 bases between them. The CDR3 is made up of 14 amino acids. CDR1 and CDR2 (germline): LGHNA, YNFKEQ. This CDR3 is CASSQYENFYGYTF. CDR3 nucleotides: TGTGCCAGCAGCCAATACGAGAATTTCTATGGCTACACCTTC.

The chain couples TRBV4-1 to TRBJ1-2; TRBD1 matches 9 bases. Germline V CDR1 and CDR2: MGHRA, YSYEKL. The CDR3 spans 16 residues. The ends lost 1 base at V and 4 bases at J; junction bases unmatched: 7. The DNA of the CDR3 is TGCGCCAGCAGCCAAGTTCTACAGGGGGCAAGCTATGGCTACACCTTC. It specifies CASSQVLQGASYGYTF.

V gene TRBV28 combines with J gene TRBJ2-3; 7 nucleotides line up with TRBD1. The CDR3 totals 14 residues. Germline CDR1 and CDR2: MDHEN and SYDVKM. V lost 11 bases to trimming and J lost 6 bases; unmatched junction nucleotides: 14. CDR3 protein: CAHRGDREKDTQYF. In DNA form, the CDR3 reads TGTGCCCATCGAGGCGACAGGGAGAAGGATACGCAGTATTTT.

This sequence joins TRBV5-1 and TRBJ1-4; D perhaps matches TRBD1 (5 bases). The CDR3 loop spans 15 amino acids. The germline V and J ends were trimmed by 0 bases and 4 bases, with 10 bases remaining between them. CDR1 SGHRS and CDR2 YFSETQ come from the germline V gene. CDR3 bases: TGCGCCAGCAGCTTGGATGAGGGGATTAATGAAAAACTGTTTTTT. This codes for CASSLDEGINEKLFF. Full variable domain (rest looked up from reference TRBV5-1 and TRBJ1-4): KAGVTQTPRYLIKTRGQQVTLSCSPISGHRSVSWYQQTPGQGLQFLFEYFSETQRNKGNFPGRFSGRQFSNSRSEMNVSTLELGDSALYLCASSLDEGINEKLFFGSGTQLSVL.

The chain employs TRBV9 and TRBJ2-1; a possible D gene is TRBD2 (7 bases). Germline V gives CDR1 SGDLS, CDR2 YYNGEE. The CDR3 extends over 16 amino acids. Deletions cut 0 bases from V and 2 bases from J, with 12 bases between. This chain's CDR3 is CASSVAGGFTYNEQFF. CDR3 coding DNA: TGTGCCAGCAGCGTAGCGGGGGGCTTCACCTACAATGAGCAGTTCTTC.

The chain carries TRBV5-1 and TRBJ1-1; a possible D gene is TRBD1 (5 bases). V shed 4 bases and J shed 3 bases, with 10 bases lying between them. Per germline, CDR1 SGHRS and CDR2 YFSETQ. The CDR3 is 13 amino acids. CDR3 in amino acids: CASSPTVHTEAFF. Here the CDR3 DNA reads TGCGCCAGCAGCCCGACAGTCCACACTGAAGCTTTCTTT.

The table lists this clone with a count of one. Other nucleotide sequences in the sample specify the same CDR3. The chain links TRBV28 to TRBJ2-3; D is unresolved. This CDR3 region has 12 residues. Between the trimmed V and J ends, which lost 3 bases and 2 bases, there was a span of 3 bases. From germline, CDR1 is MDHEN and CDR2 SYDVKM. CDR3: CASSLNTDTQYF. The CDR3 DNA sequence: TGTGCCAGCAGTTTGAACACAGATACGCAGTATTTT.

CDR3 amino acids: CASSLPQGEQTQYF. CDR3 in DNA: TGTGCCAGCAGTTTACCCCAGGGCGAACAGACCCAGTACTTC. The rearrangement uses TRBV28 and TRBJ2-5; D is possibly TRBD1 (5 bases). Trimming took 2 bases from V and 6 from J, leaving 13 bases between them. Germline V gene lookup returns CDR1 MDHEN and CDR2 SYDVKM. There are 14 residues in the CDR3. The full variable domain, completed using reference TRBV28 and TRBJ2-5, is DVKVTQSSRYLVKRTGEKVFLECVQDMDHENMFWYRQDPGLGLRLIYFSYDVKMKEKGDIPEGYSVSREKKERFSLILESASTNQTSMYLCASSLPQGEQTQYFGPGTRLLVL.

The chain recombines TRBV28 with TRBJ1-4; D is unresolved. CDR1 is MDHEN and CDR2 is SYDVKM in the germline V gene. The CDR3 length is 16 residues. V lost 7 bases, J lost 2 bases, and 17 bases lay in between. CDR3 in amino acids: CASKGSLLFTNEKLFF. As DNA, the CDR3 is TGTGCCAGCAAGGGTTCCCTACTGTTTACTAATGAAAAACTGTTTTTT.

This chain uses TRBV19 with TRBJ1-2; D remains ambiguous. Germline-derived CDR1 and CDR2 are LNHDA and SQIVND (reference sequence). V was trimmed by 0 bases and J by 3 bases, leaving 14 bases between them. This CDR3 region has 16 residues. The CDR3 nucleotides are TGTGCCAGTAGTATAGAAGGTCGAGGGTTTGACTATGGCTACACCTTC. Translation: CASSIEGRGFDYGYTF.

The chain couples TRBV2 to TRBJ2-1, with 13 bases fitting TRBD2. CDR3 length equals 18 residues. Trimming cost V 4 bases and J 6 bases; bases outside gene matches: 12. Germline V CDR1 and CDR2: SNHLY, FYNNEI. The CDR3 DNA is TGTGCCAGCAGTGGAGGACTAGCGGGAGCCACGGGGTTCAATGAGCAGTTCTTC. Its protein product is CASSGGLAGATGFNEQFF.

V usage is TRBV15 and J usage is TRBJ1-2, with D perhaps TRBD1 (5 bases). Germline lookup yields CDR1 LNHNV and CDR2 YYDKDF (reference sequence). V was trimmed by 6 bases and J by 1 base, leaving 15 bases between them. The CDR3 sequence is 15 residues long. CDR3 nucleotide sequence: TGTGCCACCAGGCCCCGGGACGGAGATAACTATGGCTACACCTTC. Amino acids: CATRPRDGDNYGYTF.

The V gene is TRBV9, the J gene TRBJ2-1; D is ambiguous. CDR3 length: 15 residues. V was shortened by 2 bases and J by 7 bases, with 16 bases between the two germline ends. Per germline, CDR1 SGDLS and CDR2 YYNGEE. CDR3 region: CASSVLPDLRNEQFF. The CDR3 region has the DNA TGTGCCAGCAGCGTCCTACCAGATTTAAGGAATGAGCAGTTCTTC.

The J gene is TRBJ1-5, the V gene TRBV5-5, with D unclear. CDR3 length equals 15 residues. CDR1 and CDR2 from the germline V gene are SGHKS and YYEKEE (reference sequence). V gave up 2 bases and J gave up 0 bases, with 9 bases separating them. The CDR3 nucleotides are TGTGCCAGCAGCTTACTAGGTGATAGCAATCAGCCCCAGCATTTT. Translating gives CASSLLGDSNQPQHF. The complete variable domain, with remaining parts taken from reference TRBV5-5 and TRBJ1-5, reads DAGVTQSPTHLIKTRGQQVTLRCSPISGHKSVSWYQQVLGQGPQFIFQYYEKEERGRGNFPDRFSARQFPNYSSELNVNALLLGDSALYLCASSLLGDSNQPQHFGDGTRLSIL.

The chain has TRBV27 and TRBJ2-7; 8 nucleotides line up with TRBD1. Germline CDR1 reads MNHEY; CDR2 reads SMNVEV (reference sequence). The V and J ends lost 4 bases and 2 bases, in that order; junction bases with no gene match: 7. This CDR3 has 15 amino acids. Written as DNA, the CDR3 is TGTGCCAGCAGTTATAACAGGGGGTCAACCTACGAGCAGTACTTC. Residues: CASSYNRGSTYEQYF.

This rearrangement joins TRBV15 to TRBJ2-4, with a possible D match to TRBD1 (5 bases). Germline V gives CDR1 LNHNV, CDR2 YYDKDF (reference sequence). This CDR3 spans 18 amino acids. V lost 4 bases and J 0 bases, leaving 19 bases between the germline ends. The CDR3 nucleotides read TGTGCCACCAGCACCCTCACAGGTAATCGGAGAGCCAAAAACATTCAGTACTTC. As protein: CATSTLTGNRRAKNIQYF.

The chain links TRBV5-1 to TRBJ1-4, with a weak D call TRBD1 (5 bases). Trimming took off 2 bases at V and 7 bases at J, with 12 bases between the two ends. The CDR3 sequence is 14 residues long. Per germline, CDR1 SGHRS and CDR2 YFSETQ. CDR3 sequence: CASSFAGASEKLFF. The CDR3 DNA is TGCGCCAGCAGCTTCGCCGGGGCAAGTGAAAAACTGTTTTTT. Full variable domain (missing parts from reference TRBV5-1 and TRBJ1-4): KAGVTQTPRYLIKTRGQQVTLSCSPISGHRSVSWYQQTPGQGLQFLFEYFSETQRNKGNFPGRFSGRQFSNSRSEMNVSTLELGDSALYLCASSFAGASEKLFFGSGTQLSVL.

The chain employs TRBV5-1 and TRBJ2-7, with D uncertain. Germline assignment: CDR1 SGHRS and CDR2 YFSETQ. This CDR3 region has 15 residues. The V and J ends lost 0 bases and 1 base respectively, with 11 bases between them. CDR3 in DNA: TGCGCCAGCAGCTTGGAAGGTGGCTTATCCTACGAGCAGTACTTC. Translating gives CASSLEGGLSYEQYF.

The chain is built from TRBV2 and TRBJ2-5, with D possibly matching TRBD2 (6 bases). The V gene lost 4 bases and the J gene lost 3 bases, with 12 bases spanning the gap. CDR3 length: 14 amino acids. Looked up from germline, CDR1 is SNHLY and CDR2 is FYNNEI. CDR3 nucleotides: TGTGCCAGCAGTGCGCAGGGAGGCGAAGAGACCCAGTACTTC. This encodes CASSAQGGEETQYF.